One TCR beta chain is described in this entry. Per the original data handling: Amplified reference gene primers provided the basis for estimating nucleated cell counts. Profiling relied on immunoSEQ multiplex PCR, and the TCRdb table lists in-frame clones only, not all of them. The V and J calls and clone size come from that table; D and trimming were worked out from the DNA. This table holds about 240,000 clones, around 87% found once. This sample stems from a study of blood T cell repertoires in COVID-19. V shed 1 base, J shed 5 bases, and the junction held 3 bases outside the gene matches. From germline, CDR1 is SGDLS and CDR2 YYNGEE. This CDR3 spans 14 amino acids.

This TCR was recovered from a woman in her seventies with active or convalescent COVID-19. This chain joins TRBV9 and TRBJ2-7; 10 nucleotides match TRBD1. What was sequenced was peripheral blood. CDR3 in DNA: TGTGCCAGCAGCGTATGGGACAGGGGAGACGAGCAGTACTTC. This codes for CASSVWDRGDEQYF.